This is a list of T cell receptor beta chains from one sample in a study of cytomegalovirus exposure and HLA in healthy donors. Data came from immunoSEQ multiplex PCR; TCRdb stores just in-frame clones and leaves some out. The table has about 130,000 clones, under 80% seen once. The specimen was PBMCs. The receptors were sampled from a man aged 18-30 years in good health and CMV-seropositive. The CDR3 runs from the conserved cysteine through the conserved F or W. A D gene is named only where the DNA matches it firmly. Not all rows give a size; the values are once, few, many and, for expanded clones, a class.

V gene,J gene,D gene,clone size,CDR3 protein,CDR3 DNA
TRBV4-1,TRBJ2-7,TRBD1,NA,CASSQAGGAGEQYF,TGCGCCAGCAGCCAAGCAGGGGGCGCGGGCGAGCAGTACTTC
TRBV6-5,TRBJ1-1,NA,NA,CASRSQGGTEAFF,TGTGCCAGCAGATCACAGGGCGGTACTGAAGCTTTCTTT
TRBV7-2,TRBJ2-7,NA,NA,CASSLMRFQEQYF,TGTGCCAGCAGCTTAATGCGGTTCCAGGAGCAGTACTTC
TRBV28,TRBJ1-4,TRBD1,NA,CASSRDRRLATNEKLFF,TGTGCCAGCAGCCGGGACAGAAGACTTGCAACTAATGAAAAACTGTTTTTT
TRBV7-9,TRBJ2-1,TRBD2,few,CASSLEIAGVEQFF,TGTGCCAGCAGCTTAGAGATAGCGGGGGTTGAGCAGTTCTTC
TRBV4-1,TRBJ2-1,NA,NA,CASSQVWGGGNNEQFF,TGCGCCAGCAGCCAAGTGTGGGGTGGAGGAAACAATGAGCAGTTCTTC
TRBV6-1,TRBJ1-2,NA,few,CASSDWQDYGYTF,TGTGCCAGCAGTGATTGGCAGGATTATGGCTACACCTTC
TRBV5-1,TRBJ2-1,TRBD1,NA,CASSPGQGGNEQFF,TGCGCCAGCAGCCCGGGACAGGGGGGGAATGAGCAGTTCTTC
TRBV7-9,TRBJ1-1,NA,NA,CASSPQTGQNTEAFF,TGTGCCAGCAGCCCGCAGACAGGTCAGAACACTGAAGCTTTCTTT
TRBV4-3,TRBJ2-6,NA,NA,CASRGTRSSGANVLTF,TGCGCCAGCAGAGGGACAAGGAGCTCTGGGGCCAACGTCCTGACTTTC
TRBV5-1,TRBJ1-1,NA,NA,CASSLVSSEAFF,TGCGCCAGCAGCTTGGTCAGTTCGGAAGCTTTCTTT
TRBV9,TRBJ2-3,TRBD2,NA,CASSPRLTSGYEADTQYF,TGTGCCAGCAGCCCCCGGCTGACTAGCGGCTACGAGGCAGATACGCAGTATTTT
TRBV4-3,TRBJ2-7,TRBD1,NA,CASSQGDRVYEQYF,TGCGCCAGCAGCCAAGGTGACAGGGTATACGAGCAGTACTTC
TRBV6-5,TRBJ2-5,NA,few,CASGQGIETQYF,TGTGCCAGCGGCCAGGGAATAGAGACCCAGTACTTC
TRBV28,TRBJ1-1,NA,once,CASSFQGGRTEAFF,TGTGCCAGCAGTTTTCAGGGAGGGCGCACTGAAGCTTTCTTT
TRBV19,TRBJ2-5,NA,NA,CASSFDREETQYF,TGTGCCAGTAGTTTCGACAGAGAAGAGACCCAGTACTTC
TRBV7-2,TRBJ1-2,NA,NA,CASSRDSAYTF,TGTGCCAGCAGCCGAGACTCGGCCTACACCTTC
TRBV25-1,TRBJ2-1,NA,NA,CASSDRGSYNEQFF,TGTGCCAGCAGTGACCGAGGCTCCTACAATGAGCAGTTCTTC
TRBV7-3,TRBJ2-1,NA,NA,CASSLTSTGGNEQFF,TGTGCCAGCAGCTTAACGTCGACTGGCGGCAATGAGCAGTTCTTC
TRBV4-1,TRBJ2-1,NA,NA,CASSRERGYNEQFF,TGCGCCAGCAGCCGAGAAAGGGGATACAATGAGCAGTTCTTC
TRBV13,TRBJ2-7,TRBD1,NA,CASSPLGTGGHEQYF,TGTGCCAGCAGCCCCCTCGGGACAGGAGGCCACGAGCAGTACTTC
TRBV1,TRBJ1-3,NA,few,CTSSQPTTTGQGSGNTIYF,TGCACCAGCAGCCAGCCTACAACGACGGGACAGGGATCTGGAAACACCATATATTTT
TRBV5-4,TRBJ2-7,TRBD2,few,CASSGGSGALYEQYF,TGTGCCAGCAGCGGGGGTAGCGGGGCATTATACGAGCAGTACTTC
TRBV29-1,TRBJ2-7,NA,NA,CSVTAGLNEQYF,TGCAGCGTAACGGCAGGGCTTAACGAGCAGTACTTC
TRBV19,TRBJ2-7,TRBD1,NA,CASSRTGTEQYF,TGTGCCAGTAGTAGGACAGGGACCGAGCAGTACTTC
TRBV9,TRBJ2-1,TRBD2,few,CASSPRGSGGYGEQFF,TGTGCCAGCAGCCCCCGGGGTAGCGGGGGGTACGGTGAGCAGTTCTTC
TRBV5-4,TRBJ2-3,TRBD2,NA,CASSPDGAGGTDTQYF,TGTGCCAGCAGCCCTGATGGGGCGGGAGGCACAGATACGCAGTATTTT
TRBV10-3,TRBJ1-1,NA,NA,CAISETGNTEAFF,TGTGCCATCAGTGAGACAGGGAACACTGAAGCTTTCTTT
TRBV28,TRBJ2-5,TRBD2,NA,CASSGSGGGRETQYF,TGTGCCAGCAGTGGTAGCGGGGGAGGGAGGGAGACCCAGTACTTC
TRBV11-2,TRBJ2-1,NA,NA,CASSFSREQFF,TGTGCCAGCAGCTTTAGCCGTGAGCAGTTCTTC
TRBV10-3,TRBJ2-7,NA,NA,CAISGAGLEQYF,TGTGCCATCAGTGGGGCAGGACTCGAGCAGTACTTC
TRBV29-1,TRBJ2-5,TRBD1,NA,CSATGGQETQYF,TGCAGCGCTACAGGGGGGCAAGAGACCCAGTACTTC
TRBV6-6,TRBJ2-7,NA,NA,CASSPSDSTYEQYF,TGTGCCAGCAGTCCTTCGGACAGTACCTACGAGCAGTACTTC
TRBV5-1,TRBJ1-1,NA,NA,CASSEGVTAEAFF,TGCGCCAGCAGCGAGGGAGTAACAGCTGAAGCTTTCTTT
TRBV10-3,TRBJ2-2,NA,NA,CAISVGGTGELFF,TGTGCCATCAGTGTGGGAGGTACCGGGGAGCTGTTTTTT
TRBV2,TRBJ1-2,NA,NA,CASSMEQSTNYGYTF,TGTGCCAGCAGTATGGAACAGTCTACGAACTATGGCTACACCTTC
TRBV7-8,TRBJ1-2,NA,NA,CASSYRDYGYTF,TGTGCCAGCAGCTACCGGGACTATGGCTACACCTTC
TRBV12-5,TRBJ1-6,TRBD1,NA,CASGLGTGGSPLHF,TGTGCTAGTGGTTTGGGGACAGGGGGTTCACCCCTCCACTTT
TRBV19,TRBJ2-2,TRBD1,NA,CASINRGQTGELFF,TGTGCCAGTATCAATCGGGGACAGACCGGGGAGCTGTTTTTT
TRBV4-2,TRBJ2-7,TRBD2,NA,CASSPSGGPYEQYF,TGTGCCAGCAGCCCTAGCGGGGGTCCCTACGAGCAGTACTTC
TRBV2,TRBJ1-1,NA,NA,CASSEGQFGEAFF,TGTGCCAGCAGCGAAGGACAGTTCGGAGAAGCTTTCTTT
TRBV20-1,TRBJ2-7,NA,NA,CSASKTGEQYF,TGCAGTGCTAGCAAAACGGGGGAGCAGTACTTC
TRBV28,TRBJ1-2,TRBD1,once,CASSRTGRPYGYTF,TGTGCCAGCAGCCGGACAGGCCGTCCCTATGGCTACACCTTC
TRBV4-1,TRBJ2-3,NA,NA,CASSQEAVPDTQYF,TGCGCCAGCAGCCAAGAAGCCGTCCCAGATACGCAGTATTTT
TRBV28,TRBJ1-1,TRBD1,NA,CASSSTGGANTEAFF,TGTGCCAGCAGCTCGACAGGGGGCGCGAACACTGAAGCTTTCTTT
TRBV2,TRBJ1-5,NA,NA,CASNNREKGQPQHF,TGTGCCAGCAACAACAGGGAAAAGGGTCAGCCCCAGCATTTT
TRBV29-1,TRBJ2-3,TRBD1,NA,CSVERQGADTQYF,TGCAGCGTTGAAAGACAGGGGGCAGATACGCAGTATTTT
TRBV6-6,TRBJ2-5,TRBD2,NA,CASSPTSGGQETQYF,TGTGCCAGCAGTCCTACCAGCGGGGGACAAGAGACCCAGTACTTC
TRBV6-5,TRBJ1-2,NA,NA,CASSLGGLNYGYTF,TGTGCCAGCAGTCTGGGAGGTCTAAACTATGGCTACACCTTC
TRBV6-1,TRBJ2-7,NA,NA,CASSEGMLPSSYEQYF,TGTGCCAGCAGTGAAGGAATGCTTCCGAGCTCCTACGAGCAGTACTTC
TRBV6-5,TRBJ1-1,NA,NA,CASSNPGLYTEAFF,TGTGCCAGCAGTAATCCAGGGTTGTACACTGAAGCTTTCTTT
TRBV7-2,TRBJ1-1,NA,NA,CASSPNRGGGSTEAFF,TGTGCCAGCAGCCCTAATAGGGGGGGTGGAAGCACTGAAGCTTTCTTT
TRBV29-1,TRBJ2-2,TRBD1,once,CSAQGTGELFF,TGCAGTGCACAGGGGACCGGGGAGCTGTTTTTT
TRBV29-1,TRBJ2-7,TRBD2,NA,CSVRGGTYEQYF,TGCAGCGTCCGCGGGGGGACCTACGAGCAGTACTTC
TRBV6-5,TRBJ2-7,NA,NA,CASSEGYNKGQQYF,TGTGCCAGCAGTGAGGGATACAACAAAGGACAGCAGTACTTC